This T cell receptor beta chain came from a study of T-cell reconstitution after alpha-beta-depleted transplantation in children. Preparing the TCRbeta library involved the use of unique molecular identifiers. TCRdb re-called the PCR reads with MiXCR, one entry per CDR3 protein. Of approximately 99,000 distinct CDR3 sequences in the sample, 5.5% to 7% were seen once. This clonotype was detected ten times or more. Trimming removed 3 bases from V and 0 bases from J, with 10 bases in between. Germline V CDR1 and CDR2: SGHTA, FQGNSA. The CDR3 has 15 amino acids. The chain employs TRBV7-2 and TRBJ2-3; D uncertain. The sequence came from a male patient between 2 and 10 years old who had a stem cell transplant for acute lymphoblastic leukemia, so the T cells may come from the graft donor. The specimen comprised PBMCs, mostly from graft donor cells, sampled 360 days after TCRalphabeta/CD19-depleted stem cell transplant. The CDR3 spells CASSFGRISTDTQYF. Written as DNA, the CDR3 is TGTGCCAGCAGCTTCGGACGGATTAGCACAGATACGCAGTATTTT. Filled out from reference TRBV7-2 and TRBJ2-3, the complete variable domain reads GAGVSQSPSNKVTEKGKDVELRCDPISGHTALYWYRQSLGQGLEFLIYFQGNSAPDKSGLPSDRFSAERTGGSVSTLTIQRTQQEDSAVYLCASSFGRISTDTQYFGPGTRLTVL.